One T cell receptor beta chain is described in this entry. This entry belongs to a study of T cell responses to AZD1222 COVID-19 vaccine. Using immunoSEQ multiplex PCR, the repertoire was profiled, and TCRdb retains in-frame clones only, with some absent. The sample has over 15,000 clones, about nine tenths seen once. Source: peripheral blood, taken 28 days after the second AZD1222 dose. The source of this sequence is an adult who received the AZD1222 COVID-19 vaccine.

The CDR3 DNA is TGTGCCAGCAGTTACGGTGGAGCTCGGGCGGGGACTGAAGCTTTCTTT. This codes for CASSYGGARAGTEAFF. The rearrangement uses TRBV6-2 or TRBV6-3 and TRBJ1-1, with D hard to call. This CDR3 region has 16 residues. Trimming removed 2 bases from V and 5 bases from J, with 18 bases in between. From germline, CDR1 is MNHEY and CDR2 SVGEGT.